This T cell receptor (beta chain) came from a study of blood T cell repertoires in COVID-19. Study background: PBMCs, B-cell-depleted T cells, or T cells provided the cDNA or gDNA that made up the material.

Germline loops: CDR1 SNHLY, CDR2 FYNNEI. This CDR3 spans 17 amino acids. Trimming removed 6 bases from V and 0 bases from J; junction bases left unmatched: 9. Method: immunoSEQ multiplex PCR; TCRdb's copy keeps in-frame clones and lacks some. This table holds 150,000 to 200,000 clones, about 90% found once. The sequencing sample was made of peripheral blood. This clonotype was obtained from a man aged 50-59 years with acute or convalescent COVID-19. This rearrangement joins TRBV2 to TRBJ1-5; 9 nucleotides align to TRBD1. This CDR3 reads CASRPDRGRNSNQPQHF. The CDR3 DNA sequence: TGTGCCAGCAGACCGGACAGGGGTCGCAATAGCAATCAGCCCCAGCATTTT.